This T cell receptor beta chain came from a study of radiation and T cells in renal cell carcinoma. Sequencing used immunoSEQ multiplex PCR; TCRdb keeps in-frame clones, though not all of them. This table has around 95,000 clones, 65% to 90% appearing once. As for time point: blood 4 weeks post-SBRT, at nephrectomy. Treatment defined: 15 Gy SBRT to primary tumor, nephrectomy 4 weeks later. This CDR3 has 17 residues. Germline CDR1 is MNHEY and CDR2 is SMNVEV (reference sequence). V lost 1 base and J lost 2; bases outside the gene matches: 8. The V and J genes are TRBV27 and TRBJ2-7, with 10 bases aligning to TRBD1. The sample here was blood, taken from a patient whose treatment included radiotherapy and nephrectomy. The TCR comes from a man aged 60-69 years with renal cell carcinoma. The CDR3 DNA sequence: TGTGCCAGCAGTTTATATAGGGGGGACAGGGGCACCTACGAGCAGTACTTC. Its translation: CASSLYRGDRGTYEQYF.